Below, one T cell receptor (beta chain) is given with its context. This record belongs to a study of control samples from healthy donors and cancer patients. TCRdb's table, derived via immunoSEQ multiplex PCR, lists solely in-frame clones and lacks some. This table holds fewer than 45,000 clones, more than 85% found once. The CDR3 length is 16 residues. Germline loops: CDR1 MNHNS, CDR2 SASEGT. Trimming stripped 1 base from V and 0 bases from J, with 10 bases between. This chain connects TRBV6-1 to TRBJ1-5; no clear D gene. The clonotype originates from a woman in her forties with head and neck cancer. The sample consisted of PBMCs. CDR3: CASSEGGAPSNQPQHF. The CDR3 DNA sequence: TGTGCCAGCAGTGAAGGAGGCGCCCCTAGCAATCAGCCCCAGCATTTT.